This T cell receptor beta chain stems from a study of human T cells and chemical hapten exposure. The CDR3 length is 16 residues. Per germline, CDR1 LGHNA and CDR2 YNFKEQ. Trimming removed 4 bases at V and 1 base at J, with 14 bases between. TCRdb ran MiXCR on the RACE reads and lists one entry per CDR3 protein. This sample has 250,000 to 300,000 distinct CDR3 sequences, with roughly 7.7% found just once. General study results and limits: Donors' alopecia may make their immune response differ from healthy people's. More PT1 expanded TCRs went with higher patch test scores.

Sample time point: pre-sensitization, week 0. Treatment described: therapeutic diphenylcyclopropenone sensitization with weekly scalp DPC. This clonotype was picked up a small number of times. Its antigen is as yet unknown. The source material was whole blood, sampled in connection with sensitization to the hapten diphenylcyclopropenone (DPC). V gene TRBV4-2 combines with J gene TRBJ1-5, with a tentative D call TRBD1 (6 bases). The sequence came from a young man with alopecia areata. Some clones in this sample may be carry-over from other donors' samples. CDR3 coding DNA: TGTGCCAGCAGCCCCGATGGGGGGCAGAGCAATCAGCCCCAGCATTTT. It specifies CASSPDGGQSNQPQHF.